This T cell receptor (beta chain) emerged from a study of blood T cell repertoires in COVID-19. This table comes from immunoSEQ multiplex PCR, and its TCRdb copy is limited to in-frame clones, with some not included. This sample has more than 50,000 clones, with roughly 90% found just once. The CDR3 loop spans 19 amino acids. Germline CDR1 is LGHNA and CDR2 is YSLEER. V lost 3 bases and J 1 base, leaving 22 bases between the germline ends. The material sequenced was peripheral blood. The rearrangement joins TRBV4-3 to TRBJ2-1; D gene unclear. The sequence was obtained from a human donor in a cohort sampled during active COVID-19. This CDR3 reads CASSHFLFIASESYNEQFF. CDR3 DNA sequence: TGCGCCAGCAGCCATTTCCTGTTTATAGCTTCTGAATCCTACAATGAGCAGTTCTTC.